A single sample gave rise to the 16 T cell receptor beta chains below, sequenced in a study of shared clonotypes between healthy human individuals. Assay: immunoSEQ multiplex PCR; the TCRdb copy retains only in-frame clones and omits some. Seen here are 2 million or so clones, about 95% observed once, and the top ten hold 1.1%. Naive CD8 cells lacked CD45RO and underwent positive selection for CCR7, leaving out terminally differentiated effector memory CD45RA+ cells. Sequencing was performed on naive CD8+ T cells sorted from blood. The source of these receptors is a man between 18 and 29 years old in good health.

V is TRBV5-1 and J is TRBJ2-7; 9 nucleotides match TRBD2. The CDR3 is 16 amino acids. The J segment lost 2 bases and the V segment lost 0 bases, leaving 6 bases of the junction unmatched. Per germline, CDR1 SGHRS and CDR2 YFSETQ. In DNA, the CDR3 is TGCGCCAGCAGCTTGGCCAGCGGGGGGCGGACCTACGAGCAGTACTTC. Translating gives CASSLASGGRTYEQYF.

This chain links TRBV6-1 with TRBJ2-7; possible D gene TRBD2, 5 bases. V dropped 0 bases and J dropped 9 bases, with 18 bases sitting between them. Germline V CDR1 and CDR2: MNHNS, SASEGT. The CDR3 has 15 amino acids. The CDR3 bases are TGTGCCAGCAGTGAAGCGTTCACGGGGATACTAGGGCAGTACTTC. Protein product: CASSEAFTGILGQYF.

With respect to this clone: Other nucleotide sequences from this sample produce the same CDR3. The rearrangement joins TRBV9 to TRBJ2-1; no clear D gene. The CDR3 has 13 residues. V lost 0 bases to trimming and J lost 5 bases, with 6 bases between them. Germline V lookup: CDR1 SGDLS, CDR2 YYNGEE. CDR3 amino acids: CASSVAGNNEQFF. The CDR3 coding sequence is TGTGCCAGCAGCGTAGCTGGAAACAATGAGCAGTTCTTC.

J is TRBJ2-5 and V is TRBV11-3; 8 positions agree with TRBD2. Germline trimming cut 3 bases from V and 3 bases from J; bases unmatched to any gene: 9. Germline lookup yields CDR1 SGHNT and CDR2 YENEEA. This CDR3 is 16 amino acids long. CDR3 nucleotide sequence: TGTGCCAGCAGCTTCAGGGGTAGCGGGGCCAAAGAGACCCAGTACTTC. Protein: CASSFRGSGAKETQYF.

A note on this clone: This CDR3 is also generated by other DNA sequences in the sample. This chain connects TRBV4-1 to TRBJ2-3; no definite D call. Germline lookup yields CDR1 MGHRA and CDR2 YSYEKL. The CDR3 runs to 13 residues. Trimming took off 1 base at V and 4 bases at J, with 6 bases between the two ends. CDR3 bases: TGCGCCAGCAGCCAAGTACTGGCAGATACGCAGTATTTT. Its protein product is CASSQVLADTQYF.

For this clone: This sample includes further DNA sequences coding for the same CDR3. The V gene is TRBV27, the J gene TRBJ2-7, with 11 bases fitting TRBD2. The length of the CDR3 is 14 residues. In germline, CDR1 is MNHEY, CDR2 SMNVEV (reference sequence). Unmatched junction bases numbered 3, after V lost 5 bases and J lost 3 bases. The CDR3: CASSLTSGGYEQYF. Here the CDR3 DNA reads TGTGCCAGCAGTCTCACTAGCGGGGGCTACGAGCAGTACTTC.

The chain is built from TRBV6-6 and TRBJ2-5; 9 nucleotides align to TRBD2. Germline values: CDR1 MNHNY, CDR2 SVGAGI (reference sequence). V lost 10 bases to trimming and J lost 4 bases; unmatched junction nucleotides: 10. The CDR3 is made up of 14 amino acids. This CDR3 reads CATRETSGGETQYF. Written as DNA, the CDR3 is TGTGCCACCCGAGAGACTAGCGGTGGAGAGACCCAGTACTTC.

About this clone: Other DNA sequences in this sample translate to the same CDR3. The J gene is TRBJ2-3, the V gene TRBV6-5, with D unresolved. V was pared by 5 bases and J by 1 base, with 4 bases between. Germline CDR1 and CDR2: MNHEY and SVGAGI. The CDR3 contains 12 residues. CDR3 sequence (DNA): TGTGCCAGCAGTCCAGGCACAGATACGCAGTATTTT. This gives the protein CASSPGTDTQYF.

Only one count was recorded for this clone. This sequence joins TRBV7-9 and TRBJ2-1; a weak D match, TRBD2 (6 bases). CDR1 is SEHNR and CDR2 is FQNEAQ in the germline V gene (reference sequence). This CDR3 has 14 amino acids. V gave up 2 bases and J gave up 12 bases, with 17 bases separating them. Here the CDR3 DNA reads TGTGCCAGCAGCTTAAAGTTCCCGGGGGAGAGGCAGTTCTTC. Its protein product is CASSLKFPGERQFF.

This clone has a single count. The V and J genes are TRBV4-1 and TRBJ2-7, with 9 bases fitting TRBD1. CDR1 MGHRA and CDR2 YSYEKL come from the germline V gene. The V and J ends lost 4 bases and 2 bases, in that order; junction bases with no gene match: 3. The CDR3 is 14 residues long. The CDR3 nucleotides are TGCGCCAGCAGCCTTTGGACAGGGGCCTACGAGCAGTACTTC. Translating it yields CASSLWTGAYEQYF.

This clone was observed once. The rearrangement uses TRBV5-1 and TRBJ1-1; 7 positions agree with TRBD1. The germline V gene encodes CDR1 SGHRS and CDR2 YFSETQ. There are 12 residues in the CDR3. J lost 4 bases, V lost 7 bases, and 4 bases had no gene match. The CDR3, as DNA: TGCGCCAGCGGGGACAGTAGCACTGAAGCTTTCTTT. Amino acids: CASGDSSTEAFF.

The chain employs TRBV7-9 and TRBJ2-5; D may be TRBD1 (6 bases). This CDR3 has 14 residues. The germline V gene has CDR1 SEHNR and CDR2 FQNEAQ (reference sequence). V was pared by 2 bases and J by 4 bases, with 11 bases between. CDR3 region: CASSLTGFGETQYF. The CDR3 nucleotides are TGTGCCAGCAGCTTAACAGGGTTTGGAGAGACCCAGTACTTC. The whole variable domain, remainder taken from reference TRBV7-9 and TRBJ2-5, is DTGVSQNPRHKITKRGQNVTFRCDPISEHNRLYWYRQTLGQGPEFLTYFQNEAQLEKSRLLSDRFSAERPKGSFSTLEIQRTEQGDSAMYLCASSLTGFGETQYFGPGTRLLVL.

The rearrangement links TRBV5-1 to TRBJ2-7, with a possible D match to TRBD1 (5 bases). From germline, CDR1 is SGHRS and CDR2 YFSETQ. The V gene lost 4 bases and the J gene lost 0 bases, with 14 bases spanning the gap. The CDR3 runs 15 residues. The chain's CDR3 is CASSVDISSSYEQYF. CDR3 coding DNA: TGCGCCAGCAGCGTGGACATTTCGAGCTCCTACGAGCAGTACTTC.

The rearrangement links TRBV30 to TRBJ2-3, with 8 bases lining up with TRBD1. The CDR3 covers 14 residues. From germline, CDR1 is GTSNPN and CDR2 SVGIG (reference sequence). Trimming removed 4 bases from V and 1 base from J; junction bases left unmatched: 4. The CDR3 nucleotides read TGTGCCTGGACTCCGACAGGGGGCACAGATACGCAGTATTTT. Protein product: CAWTPTGGTDTQYF.

The chain combines TRBV5-6 with TRBJ1-1, with unresolved D. Germline loops: CDR1 SGHDT, CDR2 YYEEEE. Trimming stripped 4 bases from V and 3 bases from J, with 4 bases between. This CDR3 has 11 residues. Written as DNA, the CDR3 is TGTGCCAGCAGCACATACACTGAAGCTTTCTTT. Its translation is CASSTYTEAFF.

The chain employs TRBV5-6 and TRBJ2-5; 13 positions agree with TRBD2. CDR1 is SGHDT and CDR2 is YYEEEE in the germline V gene. The CDR3 consists of 17 residues. V shed 1 base, J shed 0 bases, and the junction held 3 bases outside the gene matches. In DNA form, the CDR3 reads TGTGCCAGCAGCTTGAAACTAGCGGGGGGGTACCAAGAGACCCAGTACTTC. It translates to CASSLKLAGGYQETQYF.